Each of the 5 T cell receptor beta chains below was sequenced from the same sample in a study of T cell changes during pregnancy in multiple sclerosis. Generated by immunoSEQ multiplex PCR, the TCRdb table keeps only in-frame clones and is missing some. The sample comprises some 110,000 clones, 75% to 95% of which are singletons, and roughly 1.5% rests with the top ten. Sequences were derived from peripheral blood, sampled before pregnancy. These receptors were collected from a female donor with multiple sclerosis, enrolled in a pregnancy study.

This chain joins TRBV19 and TRBJ1-2; 7 nucleotides match TRBD1. Trimming took 5 bases from V and 4 from J; bases not matched to a gene: 10. Germline-derived CDR1 and CDR2 are LNHDA and SQIVND (reference sequence). The CDR3 totals 15 residues. CDR3 loop: CASSSPRQGPYGYTF. The CDR3 nucleotides are TGTGCCAGTAGTTCCCCCCGACAGGGACCCTATGGCTACACCTTC.

The chain joins TRBV7-2 to TRBJ1-6, with 7 bases identical to TRBD1. With 5 bases clipped from V and 7 bases from J, the junction kept 8 bases outside the gene matches. Germline V gene data show CDR1 as SGHTA and CDR2 as FQGNSA. The CDR3 extends over 15 amino acids. In DNA, the CDR3 is TGTGCCAGCAGCACCGGACAGGTCGGGAATTCACCCCTCCACTTT. This sequence encodes CASSTGQVGNSPLHF. The whole variable domain, filled in from reference TRBV7-2 and TRBJ1-6, reads GAGVSQSPSNKVTEKGKDVELRCDPISGHTALYWYRQSLGQGLEFLIYFQGNSAPDKSGLPSDRFSAERTGGSVSTLTIQRTQQEDSAVYLCASSTGQVGNSPLHFGNGTRLTVT.

The chain couples TRBV10-3 to TRBJ2-7; D is uncertain. CDR1 and CDR2 (germline): ENHRY, SYGVKD. Trimming stripped 5 bases from V and 0 bases from J, with 11 bases between. This CDR3 contains 14 residues. The CDR3 loop is CAISRTELSYEQYF. CDR3 DNA sequence: TGTGCCATCAGTCGAACAGAGCTCTCCTACGAGCAGTACTTC.

V and J are TRBV9 and TRBJ1-1; 8 positions agree with TRBD1. With V trimmed by 3 bases and J by 5 bases, 6 bases remained unmatched. Germline V gene sequence: CDR1 SGDLS, CDR2 YYNGEE. The CDR3 sequence is 14 residues long. DNA for the CDR3: TGTGCCAGCAGCGCGCACAGGGGGGTGACTGAAGCTTTCTTT. This codes for CASSAHRGVTEAFF.

As concerns this clone: At one of its ends the junction is not consistent with the germline gene, which may arise from a read error. This CDR3 reads CASSLQGAPNLVF. The CDR3 nucleotides read TGTGCCAGCAGTTTACAGGGGGCGCCTAATTTAGTATTT. J is TRBJ1-3 and V is TRBV6-1; 9 bases fit TRBD1. The CDR3 extends over 13 amino acids. Germline V gives CDR1 MNHNS, CDR2 SASEGT.